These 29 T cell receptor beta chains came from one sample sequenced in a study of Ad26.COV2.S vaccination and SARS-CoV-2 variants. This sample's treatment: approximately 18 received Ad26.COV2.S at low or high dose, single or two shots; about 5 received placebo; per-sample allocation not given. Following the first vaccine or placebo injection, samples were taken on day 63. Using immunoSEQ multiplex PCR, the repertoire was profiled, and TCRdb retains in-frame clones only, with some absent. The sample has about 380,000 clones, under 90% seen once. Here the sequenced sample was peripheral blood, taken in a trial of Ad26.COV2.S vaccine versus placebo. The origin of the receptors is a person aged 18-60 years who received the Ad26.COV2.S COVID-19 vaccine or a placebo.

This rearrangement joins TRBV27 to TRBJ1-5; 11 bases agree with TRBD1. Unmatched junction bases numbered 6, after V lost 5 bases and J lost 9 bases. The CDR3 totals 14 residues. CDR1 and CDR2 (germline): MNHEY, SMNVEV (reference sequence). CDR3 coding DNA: TGTGCCAGCAGTACGGACAGGGGGCGAGGGCCCCAGCATTTT. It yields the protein CASSTDRGRGPQHF.

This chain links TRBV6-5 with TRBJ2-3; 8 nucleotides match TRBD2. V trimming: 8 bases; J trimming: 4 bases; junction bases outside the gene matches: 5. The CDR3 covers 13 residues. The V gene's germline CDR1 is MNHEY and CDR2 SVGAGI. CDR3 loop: CASRLAGSDTQYF. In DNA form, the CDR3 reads TGTGCCAGCCGTTTAGCGGGGTCAGATACGCAGTATTTT.

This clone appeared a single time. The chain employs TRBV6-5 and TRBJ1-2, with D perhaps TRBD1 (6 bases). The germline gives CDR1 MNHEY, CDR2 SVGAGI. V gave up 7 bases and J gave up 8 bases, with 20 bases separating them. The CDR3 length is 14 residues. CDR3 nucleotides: TGTGCCAGCATTGGAGGACAGTCCCAAAGCGGCTACACCTTC. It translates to CASIGGQSQSGYTF.

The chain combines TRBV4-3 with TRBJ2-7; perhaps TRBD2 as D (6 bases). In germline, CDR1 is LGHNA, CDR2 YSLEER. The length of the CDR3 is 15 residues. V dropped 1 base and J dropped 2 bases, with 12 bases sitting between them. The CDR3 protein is CASSQVSAGPYEQYF. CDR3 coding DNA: TGCGCCAGCAGCCAAGTATCGGCGGGACCCTACGAGCAGTACTTC.

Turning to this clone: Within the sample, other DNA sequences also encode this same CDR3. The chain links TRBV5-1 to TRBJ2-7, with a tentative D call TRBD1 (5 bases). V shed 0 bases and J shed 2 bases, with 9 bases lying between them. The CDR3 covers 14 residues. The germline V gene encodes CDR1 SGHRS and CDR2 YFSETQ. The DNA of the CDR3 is TGCGCCAGCAGCTTGGAGGGGCCAACCTACGAGCAGTACTTC. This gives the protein CASSLEGPTYEQYF.

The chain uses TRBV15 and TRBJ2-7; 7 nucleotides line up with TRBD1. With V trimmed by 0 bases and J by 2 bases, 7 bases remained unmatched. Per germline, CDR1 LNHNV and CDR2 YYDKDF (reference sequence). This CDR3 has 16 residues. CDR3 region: CATSRDRGDRAYEQYF. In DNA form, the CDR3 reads TGTGCCACCAGCAGAGATCGAGGGGACAGAGCCTACGAGCAGTACTTC.

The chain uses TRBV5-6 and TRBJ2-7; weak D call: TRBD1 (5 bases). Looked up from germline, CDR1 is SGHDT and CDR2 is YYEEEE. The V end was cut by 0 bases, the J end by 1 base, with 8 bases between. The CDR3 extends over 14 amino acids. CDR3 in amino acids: CASSLDPGSYEQYF. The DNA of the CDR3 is TGTGCCAGCAGCTTGGATCCAGGGTCCTACGAGCAGTACTTC.

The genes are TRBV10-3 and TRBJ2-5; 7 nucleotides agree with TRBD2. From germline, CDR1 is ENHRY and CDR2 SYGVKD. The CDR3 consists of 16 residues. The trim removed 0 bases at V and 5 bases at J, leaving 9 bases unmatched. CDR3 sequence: CAISESRRPGGETQYF. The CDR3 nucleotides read TGTGCCATCAGTGAGTCGAGGCGACCCGGGGGGGAGACCCAGTACTTC.

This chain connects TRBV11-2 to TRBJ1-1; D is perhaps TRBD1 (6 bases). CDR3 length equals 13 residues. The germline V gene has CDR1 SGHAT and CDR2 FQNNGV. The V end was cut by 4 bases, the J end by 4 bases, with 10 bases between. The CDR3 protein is CASSSQGATEAFF. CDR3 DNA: TGTGCCAGCAGCTCACAGGGAGCCACTGAAGCTTTCTTT.

CDR3 nucleotides: TGTGCCAGCAGTGAATGGAGGGAGGAGAGGGCTAACTATGGCTACACCTTC. Translating it yields CASSEWREERANYGYTF. J is TRBJ1-2 and V is TRBV25-1, with unresolved D. V lost 1 base to trimming and J lost 0 bases, with 15 bases between them. CDR1 MGHDK and CDR2 SYGVNS come from the germline V gene. The CDR3 is made up of 17 amino acids.

CDR3 nucleotides: TGTGCCAGCAGCCGGCGGGGCCCGAGCACAGATACGCAGTATTTT. This translates into CASSRRGPSTDTQYF. V gene TRBV3-1 (or the pseudogene TRBV3-2) combines with J gene TRBJ2-3; maybe TRBD2 (6 bases). The CDR3 is 15 amino acids. The germline V gene encodes CDR1 LGHDT and CDR2 YNNKEL (reference sequence). V lost 4 bases and J 0 bases, leaving 11 bases between the germline ends.

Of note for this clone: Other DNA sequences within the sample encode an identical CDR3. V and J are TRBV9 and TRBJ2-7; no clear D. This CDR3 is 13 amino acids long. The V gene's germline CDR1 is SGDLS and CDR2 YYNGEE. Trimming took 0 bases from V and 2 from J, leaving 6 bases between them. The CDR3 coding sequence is TGTGCCAGCAGCGTAGGTGGGACCTACGAGCAGTACTTC. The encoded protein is CASSVGGTYEQYF. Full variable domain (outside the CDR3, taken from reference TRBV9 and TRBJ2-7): DSGVTQTPKHLITATGQRVTLRCSPRSGDLSVYWYQQSLDQGLQFLIQYYNGEERAKGNILERFSAQQFPDLHSELNLSSLELGDSALYFCASSVGGTYEQYFGPGTRLTVT.

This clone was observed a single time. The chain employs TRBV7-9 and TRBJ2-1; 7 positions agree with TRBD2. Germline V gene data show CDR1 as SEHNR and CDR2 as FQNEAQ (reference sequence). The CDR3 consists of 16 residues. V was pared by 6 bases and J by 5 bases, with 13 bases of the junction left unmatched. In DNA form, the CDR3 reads TGTGCCAGCAGGGGACCTAGCGGCCTAGGGGACAATGAGCAGTTCTTC. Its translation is CASRGPSGLGDNEQFF.

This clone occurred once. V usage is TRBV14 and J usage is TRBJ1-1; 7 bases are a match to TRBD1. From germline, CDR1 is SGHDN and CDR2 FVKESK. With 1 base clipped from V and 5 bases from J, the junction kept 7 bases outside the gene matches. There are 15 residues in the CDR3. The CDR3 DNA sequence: TGTGCCAGCAGCCAAGTAGGGGGCCTAGGGACTGAAGCTTTCTTT. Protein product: CASSQVGGLGTEAFF. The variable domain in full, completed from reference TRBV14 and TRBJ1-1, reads EAGVTQFPSHSVIEKGQTVTLRCDPISGHDNLYWYRRVMGKEIKFLLHFVKESKQDESGMPNNRFLAERTGGTYSTLKVQPAELEDSGVYFCASSQVGGLGTEAFFGQGTRLTVV.

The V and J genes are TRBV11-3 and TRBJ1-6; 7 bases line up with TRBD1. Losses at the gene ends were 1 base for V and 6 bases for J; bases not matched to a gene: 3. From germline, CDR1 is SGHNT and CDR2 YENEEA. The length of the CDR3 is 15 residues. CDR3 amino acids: CASSLGQGLNSPLHF. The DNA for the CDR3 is TGTGCCAGCAGCTTAGGACAGGGACTTAATTCACCCCTCCACTTT.

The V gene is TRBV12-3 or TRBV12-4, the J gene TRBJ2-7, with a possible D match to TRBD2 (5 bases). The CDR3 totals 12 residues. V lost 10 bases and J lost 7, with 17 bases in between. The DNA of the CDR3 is TGTGCCATTGAAGGACTTACGGGGGAGCAGTACTTC. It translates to CAIEGLTGEQYF.

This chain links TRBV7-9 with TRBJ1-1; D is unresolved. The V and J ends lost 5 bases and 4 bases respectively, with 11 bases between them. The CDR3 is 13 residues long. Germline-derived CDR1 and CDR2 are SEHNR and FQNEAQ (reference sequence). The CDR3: CASSPPGFTEAFF. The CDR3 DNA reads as TGTGCCAGCAGCCCCCCTGGGTTCACTGAAGCTTTCTTT. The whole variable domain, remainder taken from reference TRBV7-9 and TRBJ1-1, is DTGVSQNPRHKITKRGQNVTFRCDPISEHNRLYWYRQTLGQGPEFLTYFQNEAQLEKSRLLSDRFSAERPKGSFSTLEIQRTEQGDSAMYLCASSPPGFTEAFFGQGTRLTVV.

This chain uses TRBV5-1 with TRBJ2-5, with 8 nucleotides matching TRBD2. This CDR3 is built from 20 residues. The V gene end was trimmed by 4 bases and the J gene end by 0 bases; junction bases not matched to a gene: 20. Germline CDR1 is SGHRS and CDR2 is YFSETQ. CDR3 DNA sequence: TGCGCCAGCAGCCCGCGGTTGATGCTTAGCGGGGCTACGTACCAAGAGACCCAGTACTTC. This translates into CASSPRLMLSGATYQETQYF.

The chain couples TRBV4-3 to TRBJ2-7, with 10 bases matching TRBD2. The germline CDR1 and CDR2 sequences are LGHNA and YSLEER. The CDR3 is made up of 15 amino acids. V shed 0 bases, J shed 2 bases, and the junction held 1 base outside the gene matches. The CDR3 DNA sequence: TGCGCCAGCAGCCAAGACCTAGCGGGGGCCTACGAGCAGTACTTC. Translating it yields CASSQDLAGAYEQYF.

The CDR3 loop is CATSDSGTGGIGYTF. CDR3 nucleotides: TGTGCCACCAGTGATTCGGGGACAGGGGGTATTGGCTACACCTTC. The V gene is TRBV24-1, the J gene TRBJ1-2; 11 bases align to TRBD1. J gave up 7 bases and V 2 bases, and 5 bases lay outside the gene matches. Looked up from germline, CDR1 is KGHDR and CDR2 is SFDVKD. The CDR3 runs 15 residues.

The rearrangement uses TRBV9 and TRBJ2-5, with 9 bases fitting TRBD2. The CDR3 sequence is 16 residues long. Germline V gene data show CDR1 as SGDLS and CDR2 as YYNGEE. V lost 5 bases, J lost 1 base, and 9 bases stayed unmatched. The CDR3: CASSTAAGGTQETQYF. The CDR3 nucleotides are TGTGCCAGCAGTACGGCAGCGGGGGGAACCCAAGAGACCCAGTACTTC.

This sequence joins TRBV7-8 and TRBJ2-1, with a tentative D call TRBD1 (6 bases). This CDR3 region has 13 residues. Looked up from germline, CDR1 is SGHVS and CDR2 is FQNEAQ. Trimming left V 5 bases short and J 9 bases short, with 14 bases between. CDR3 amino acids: CASSQLGGGEQFF. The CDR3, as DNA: TGTGCCAGCAGCCAGCTTGGGGGCGGTGAGCAGTTCTTC.

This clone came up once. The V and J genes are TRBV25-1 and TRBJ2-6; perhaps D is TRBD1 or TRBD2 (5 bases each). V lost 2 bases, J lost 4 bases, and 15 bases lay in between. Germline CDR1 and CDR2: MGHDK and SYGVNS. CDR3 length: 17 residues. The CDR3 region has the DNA TGTGCCAGCAGTGAAGGGGGTCTCTCTGCAGGGGCCAACGTCCTGACTTTC. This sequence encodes CASSEGGLSAGANVLTF.

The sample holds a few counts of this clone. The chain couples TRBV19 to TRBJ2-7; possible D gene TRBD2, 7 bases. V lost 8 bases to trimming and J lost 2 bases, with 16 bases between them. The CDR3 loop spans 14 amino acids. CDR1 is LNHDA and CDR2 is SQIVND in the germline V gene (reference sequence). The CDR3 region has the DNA TGTGCCAGTGGACTAGGGGGTCTCACCTACGAGCAGTACTTC. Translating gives CASGLGGLTYEQYF.

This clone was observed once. This CDR3 is CASSFPGDGTNYGYTF. CDR3 coding DNA: TGTGCCAGCAGCTTCCCGGGGGACGGAACTAACTATGGCTACACCTTC. This chain connects TRBV5-4 to TRBJ1-2; D possibly corresponds to TRBD1 (5 bases). This CDR3 has 16 amino acids. The germline V gene encodes CDR1 SGHNT and CDR2 YYREEE (reference sequence). Trimming took off 2 bases at V and 0 bases at J, with 14 bases between the two ends.

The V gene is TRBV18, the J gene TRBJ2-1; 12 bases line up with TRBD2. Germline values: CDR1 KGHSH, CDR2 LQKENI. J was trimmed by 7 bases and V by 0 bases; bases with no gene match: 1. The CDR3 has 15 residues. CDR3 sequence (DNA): TGTGCCAGCTCACCACCGCTAGCGGGGGGGAATGAGCAGTTCTTC. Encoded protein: CASSPPLAGGNEQFF.

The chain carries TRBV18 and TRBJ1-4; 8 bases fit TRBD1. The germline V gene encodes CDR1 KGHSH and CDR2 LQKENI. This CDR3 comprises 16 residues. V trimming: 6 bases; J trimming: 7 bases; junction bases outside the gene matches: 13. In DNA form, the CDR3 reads TGTGCCAGCTCTCCGAGCCCAGGGGGCATTCGTGAAAAACTGTTTTTT. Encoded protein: CASSPSPGGIREKLFF. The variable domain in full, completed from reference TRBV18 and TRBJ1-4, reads NAGVMQNPRHLVRRRGQEARLRCSPMKGHSHVYWYRQLPEEGLKFMVYLQKENIIDESGMPKERFSAEFPKEGPSILRIQQVVRGDSAAYFCASSPSPGGIREKLFFGSGTQLSVL.

CDR3 region: CASSLGTGAQTQYF. CDR3 nucleotides: TGTGCCAGCAGCCTCGGGACAGGTGCTCAGACCCAGTACTTC. The chain links TRBV9 to TRBJ2-5; 8 bases are shared with TRBD1. Germline assignment: CDR1 SGDLS and CDR2 YYNGEE. Trimming took 4 bases from V and 6 from J; bases not matched to a gene: 8. The CDR3 covers 14 residues. Looking up the rest from reference TRBV9 and TRBJ2-5 gives the full variable domain: DSGVTQTPKHLITATGQRVTLRCSPRSGDLSVYWYQQSLDQGLQFLIQYYNGEERAKGNILERFSAQQFPDLHSELNLSSLELGDSALYFCASSLGTGAQTQYFGPGTRLLVL.

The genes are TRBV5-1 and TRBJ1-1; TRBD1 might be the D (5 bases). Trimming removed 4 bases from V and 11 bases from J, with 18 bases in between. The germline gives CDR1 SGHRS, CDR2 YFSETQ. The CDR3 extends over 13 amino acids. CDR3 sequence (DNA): TGCGCCAGCAGCCTGAACTCCCGCGGGGACGCTTTCTTT. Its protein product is CASSLNSRGDAFF.